The sequence of this T cell receptor (beta chain) was determined in a study of T-cell memory formation after mild COVID-19. The CDR3 sequence is 12 residues long. Germline-derived CDR1 and CDR2 are SGHVS and FNYEAQ. The V end was cut by 10 bases, the J end by 4 bases, with 13 bases between. TCRdb itself ran the 5' RACE reads through MiXCR, one entry per CDR3 protein. The sample lists roughly 370,000 distinct CDR3 sequences, around a sixth seen once, with under 25% in the top ten. V usage is TRBV7-6 and J usage is TRBJ1-1; a weak D match, TRBD1 (5 bases). This TCR came from a man aged 18-30 years who had mild COVID-19 (a few samples of this study predate the infection). Cell type and time point are not known. The sample consisted of PBMCs or a T cell subset sorted from them (not recorded which). As DNA, the CDR3 is TGTGCCACCCAGGGTCTGGGCACTGAAGCTTTCTTT. This gives the protein CATQGLGTEAFF.